This T cell receptor (beta chain) was sequenced during a study of graft-versus-host responses after intestinal transplantation. Study findings and constraints: In patients with graft-donor T cell macrochimerism, allograft graft-versus-host to host-versus-graft clonal ratios were high. The marrow of recipients harbored GvH clones, and ileum or blood showed some of them first.

This CDR3 is 14 amino acids long. The V gene lost 5 bases and the J gene lost 7 bases, with 15 bases spanning the gap. Germline V CDR1 and CDR2: PRHDT, FYEKMQ (reference sequence). The protocol was immunoSEQ multiplex PCR, while the TCRdb copy is restricted to in-frame clones and leaves out a portion. Of over 10,000 clones listed, almost 85% were seen once; the top ten hold more than 20%. As for this clone: Its antigen is currently unknown.

The receptor was derived from a human patient who received an intestinal transplant, so some T cells may come from the graft donor. The sample here was PBMCs, taken after intestinal transplantation. The rearrangement joins TRBV13 to TRBJ1-5, with D possibly TRBD1 on 6 matching bases. The CDR3 nucleotides are TGTGCCAGCAGCGAGGGGGGGACGGGGCAGCCCCAGCATTTT. Protein: CASSEGGTGQPQHF.